The present entry profiles one T cell receptor beta chain with its context. Antigen: not known. Libraries were prepared by immunoSEQ multiplex PCR; TCRdb keeps only in-frame clonotypes and omits some of them. The table shows 110,000 or so clones, with under 70% occurring only once. Per germline, CDR1 GTSNPN and CDR2 SVGIG (reference sequence). Germline trimming cut 8 bases from V and 4 bases from J; bases unmatched to any gene: 17. The CDR3 contains 17 residues. This record belongs to a study of shared clonotypes between healthy human individuals. On the study more broadly: Plates per donor: three CD4 naive, three CD4 memory, two CD8 naive, one CD8 memory.

Findings of the study overall: A handful of donors showed sharing of about 4.7% of naive CD4 clonotypes. Blood alone was sampled, and tissue repertoires likely differ.

Combination of CD45RO+ cells with CCR7-negative CD45RA+ TemRA cells was used for CD8 memory. Material for sequencing was memory CD8+ T cells sorted from blood. The subset was: CD45RO+ cells pooled with CCR7-negative TemRA cells. The source is a woman aged 25 to 39 in good health. This chain links TRBV30 with TRBJ2-7; 13 bases are shared with TRBD2. CDR3 in amino acids: CAGGGGTSGTFTYEQYF. The CDR3 region has the DNA TGTGCCGGGGGTGGGGGGACTAGCGGGACTTTTACGTACGAGCAGTACTTC.